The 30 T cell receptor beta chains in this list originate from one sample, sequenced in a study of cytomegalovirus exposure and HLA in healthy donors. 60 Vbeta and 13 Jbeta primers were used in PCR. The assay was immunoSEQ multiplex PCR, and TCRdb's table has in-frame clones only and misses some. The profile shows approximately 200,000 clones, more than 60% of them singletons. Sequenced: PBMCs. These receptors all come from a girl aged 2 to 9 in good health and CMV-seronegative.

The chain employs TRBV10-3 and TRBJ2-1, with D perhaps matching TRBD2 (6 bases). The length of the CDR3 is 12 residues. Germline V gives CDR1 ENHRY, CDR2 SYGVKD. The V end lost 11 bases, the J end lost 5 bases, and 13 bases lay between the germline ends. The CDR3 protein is CAAGTLHNEQFF. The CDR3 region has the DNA TGTGCCGCCGGGACTCTCCACAATGAGCAGTTCTTC.

CDR3 DNA: TGTGCCAGCAGCGAGACTAGCGGGAGATCGTACAATGAGCAGTTCTTC. It yields the protein CASSETSGRSYNEQFF. The chain carries TRBV7-9 and TRBJ2-1; 12 positions agree with TRBD2. The junction had 6 bases not matched to a gene; V was cut back by 5 bases and J by 4 bases. The CDR3 contains 16 residues. Germline lookup yields CDR1 SEHNR and CDR2 FQNEAQ (reference sequence).

This CDR3 is CASSESGGAYNEQFF. The CDR3 DNA reads TGTGCCAGCAGTGAAAGCGGGGGGGCCTACAATGAGCAGTTCTTC. The V and J genes are TRBV6-4 and TRBJ2-1, with 10 nucleotides matching TRBD2. Per the germline V gene, CDR1 is MRHNA and CDR2 is SNTAGT. Trimming at V came to 3 bases and at J to 2 bases, leaving 1 base not matched to a gene. This CDR3 contains 15 residues.

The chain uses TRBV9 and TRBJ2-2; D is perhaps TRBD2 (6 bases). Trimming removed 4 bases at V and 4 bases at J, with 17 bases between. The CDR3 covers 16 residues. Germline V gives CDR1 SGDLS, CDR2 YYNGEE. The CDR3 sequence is CASSLLDYSVTGELFF. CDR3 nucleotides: TGTGCCAGCAGCTTACTGGACTATTCAGTCACCGGGGAGCTGTTTTTT.

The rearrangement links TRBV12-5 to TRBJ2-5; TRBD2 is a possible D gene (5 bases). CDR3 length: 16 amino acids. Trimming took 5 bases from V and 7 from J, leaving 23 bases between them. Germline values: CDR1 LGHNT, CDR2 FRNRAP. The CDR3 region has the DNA TGTGCTAGTGGTGATCCCCGCCTAGCTGAGGGTGTGACCCAGTACTTC. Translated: CASGDPRLAEGVTQYF.

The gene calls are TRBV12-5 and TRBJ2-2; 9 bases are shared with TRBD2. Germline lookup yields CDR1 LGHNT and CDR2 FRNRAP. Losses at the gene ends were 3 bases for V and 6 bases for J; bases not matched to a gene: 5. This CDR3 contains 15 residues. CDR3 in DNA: TGTGCTAGTGGTTTTCCGACTAGCGGTTCCGGGGAGCTGTTTTTT. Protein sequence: CASGFPTSGSGELFF.

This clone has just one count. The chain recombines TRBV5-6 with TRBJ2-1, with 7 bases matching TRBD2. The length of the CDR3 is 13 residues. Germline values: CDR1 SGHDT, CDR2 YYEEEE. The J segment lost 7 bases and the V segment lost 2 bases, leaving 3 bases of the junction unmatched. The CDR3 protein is CASSFGLGNEQFF. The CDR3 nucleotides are TGTGCCAGCAGCTTTGGACTAGGGAATGAGCAGTTCTTC. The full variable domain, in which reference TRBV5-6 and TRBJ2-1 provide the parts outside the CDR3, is DAGVTQSPTHLIKTRGQQVTLRCSPKSGHDTVSWYQQALGQGPQFIFQYYEEEERQRGNFPDRFSGHQFPNYSSELNVNALLLGDSALYLCASSFGLGNEQFFGPGTRLTVL.

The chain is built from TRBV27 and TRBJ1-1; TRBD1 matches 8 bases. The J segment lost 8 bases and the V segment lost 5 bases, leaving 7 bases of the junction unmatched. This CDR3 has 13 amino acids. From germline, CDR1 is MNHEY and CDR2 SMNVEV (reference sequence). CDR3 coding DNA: TGTGCCAGCAGTGCAGGACAGGGTCTGGAAGCTTTCTTT. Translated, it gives CASSAGQGLEAFF.

CDR3 nucleotides: TGTGCCAGCAGCTTGAAACAACCAGGGCCTCACAATGAAGCTTTCTTT. The encoded protein is CASSLKQPGPHNEAFF. The chain carries TRBV7-9 and TRBJ1-1; D is perhaps TRBD1 (5 bases). Deletions cut 3 bases from V and 7 bases from J, with 21 bases between. This CDR3 region has 16 residues. In germline, CDR1 is SEHNR, CDR2 FQNEAQ (reference sequence).

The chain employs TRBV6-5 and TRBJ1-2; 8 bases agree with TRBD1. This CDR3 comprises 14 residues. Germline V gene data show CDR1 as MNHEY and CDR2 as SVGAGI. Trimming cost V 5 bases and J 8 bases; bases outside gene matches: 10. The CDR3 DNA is TGTGCCAGCAGTCCCGGACAGGGCGGGGGCGGCTACACCTTC. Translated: CASSPGQGGGGYTF.

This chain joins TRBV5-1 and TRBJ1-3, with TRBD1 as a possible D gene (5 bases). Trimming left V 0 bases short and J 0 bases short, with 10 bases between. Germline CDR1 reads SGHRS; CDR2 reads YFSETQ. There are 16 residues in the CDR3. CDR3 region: CASSLAGGDSGNTIYF. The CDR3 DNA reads TGCGCCAGCAGCTTGGCCGGAGGGGACTCTGGAAACACCATATATTTT.

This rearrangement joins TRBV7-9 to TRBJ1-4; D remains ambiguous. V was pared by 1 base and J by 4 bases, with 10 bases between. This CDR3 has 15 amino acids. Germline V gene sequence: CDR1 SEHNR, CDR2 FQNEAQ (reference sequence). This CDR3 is CASSLDISFNEKLFF. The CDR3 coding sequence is TGTGCCAGCAGCTTAGACATAAGTTTTAATGAAAAACTGTTTTTT. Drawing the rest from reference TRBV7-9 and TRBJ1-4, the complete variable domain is DTGVSQNPRHKITKRGQNVTFRCDPISEHNRLYWYRQTLGQGPEFLTYFQNEAQLEKSRLLSDRFSAERPKGSFSTLEIQRTEQGDSAMYLCASSLDISFNEKLFFGSGTQLSVL.

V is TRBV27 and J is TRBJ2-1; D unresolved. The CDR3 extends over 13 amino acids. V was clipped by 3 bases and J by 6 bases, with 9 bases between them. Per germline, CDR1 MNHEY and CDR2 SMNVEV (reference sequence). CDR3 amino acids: CASSFRVRNEQFF. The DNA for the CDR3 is TGTGCCAGCAGTTTTCGGGTCCGCAATGAGCAGTTCTTC.

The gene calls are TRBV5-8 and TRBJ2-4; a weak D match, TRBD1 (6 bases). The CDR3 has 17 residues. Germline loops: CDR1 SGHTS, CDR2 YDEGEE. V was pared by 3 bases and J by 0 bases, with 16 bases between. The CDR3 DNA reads TGTGCCAGCAGCTACTACGGGACATCCCTAGCCAAAAACATTCAGTACTTC. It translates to CASSYYGTSLAKNIQYF.

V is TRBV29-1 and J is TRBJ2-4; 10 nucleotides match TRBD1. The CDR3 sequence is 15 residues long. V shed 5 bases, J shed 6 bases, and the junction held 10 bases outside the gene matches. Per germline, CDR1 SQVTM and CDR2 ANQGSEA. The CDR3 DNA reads TGCAGCGTTATCTTAACCGGGACAGGGGTAAACATTCAGTACTTC. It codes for CSVILTGTGVNIQYF.

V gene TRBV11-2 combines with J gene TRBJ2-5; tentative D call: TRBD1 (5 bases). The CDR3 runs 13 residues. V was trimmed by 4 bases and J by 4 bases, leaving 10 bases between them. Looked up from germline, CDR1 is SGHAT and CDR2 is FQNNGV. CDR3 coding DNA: TGTGCCAGCAGCTGGGCCCAGGGAGAGACCCAGTACTTC. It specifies CASSWAQGETQYF. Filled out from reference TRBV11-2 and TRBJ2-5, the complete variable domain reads EAGVAQSPRYKIIEKRQSVAFWCNPISGHATLYWYQQILGQGPKLLIQFQNNGVVDDSQLPKDRFSAERLKGVDSTLKIQPAKLEDSAVYLCASSWAQGETQYFGPGTRLLVL.

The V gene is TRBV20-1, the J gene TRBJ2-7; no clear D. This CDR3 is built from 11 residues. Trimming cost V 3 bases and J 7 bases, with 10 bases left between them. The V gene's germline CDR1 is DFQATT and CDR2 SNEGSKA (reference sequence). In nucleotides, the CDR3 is TGCAGTGCTAGCGTGGGCCGGGAGCAGTACTTC. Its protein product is CSASVGREQYF.

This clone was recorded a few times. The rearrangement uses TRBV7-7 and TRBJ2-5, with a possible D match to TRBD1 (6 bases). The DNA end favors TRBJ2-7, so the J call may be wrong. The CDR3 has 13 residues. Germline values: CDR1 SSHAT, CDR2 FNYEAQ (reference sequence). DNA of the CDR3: TGTGCCAGCAGCTTTACAGGGATCCACGAGCAGTACTTC. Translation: CASSFTGIHEQYF.

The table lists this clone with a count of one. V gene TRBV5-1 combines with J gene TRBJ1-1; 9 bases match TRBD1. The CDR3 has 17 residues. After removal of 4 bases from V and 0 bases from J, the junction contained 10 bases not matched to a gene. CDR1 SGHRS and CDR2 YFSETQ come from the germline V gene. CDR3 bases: TGCGCCAGCAGCCCACACAGGGGGCGAAGGGTGAACACTGAAGCTTTCTTT. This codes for CASSPHRGRRVNTEAFF. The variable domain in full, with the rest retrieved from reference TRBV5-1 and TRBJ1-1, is KAGVTQTPRYLIKTRGQQVTLSCSPISGHRSVSWYQQTPGQGLQFLFEYFSETQRNKGNFPGRFSGRQFSNSRSEMNVSTLELGDSALYLCASSPHRGRRVNTEAFFGQGTRLTVV.

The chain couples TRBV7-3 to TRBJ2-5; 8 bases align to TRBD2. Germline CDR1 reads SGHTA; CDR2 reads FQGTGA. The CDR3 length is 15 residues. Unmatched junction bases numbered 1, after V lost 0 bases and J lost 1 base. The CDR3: CASSLTGTSQETQYF. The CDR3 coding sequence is TGTGCCAGCAGCTTAACCGGGACTAGCCAAGAGACCCAGTACTTC. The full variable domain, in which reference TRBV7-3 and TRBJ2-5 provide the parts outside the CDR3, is GAGVSQTPSNKVTEKGKYVELRCDPISGHTALYWYRQSLGQGPEFLIYFQGTGAADDSGLPNDRFFAVRPEGSVSTLKIQRTERGDSAVYLCASSLTGTSQETQYFGPGTRLLVL.

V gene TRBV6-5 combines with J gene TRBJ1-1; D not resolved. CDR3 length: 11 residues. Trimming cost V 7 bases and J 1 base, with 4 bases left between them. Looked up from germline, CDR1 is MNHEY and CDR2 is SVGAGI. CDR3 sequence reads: CASISNTEAFF. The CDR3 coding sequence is TGTGCCAGCATATCGAACACTGAAGCTTTCTTT.

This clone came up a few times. The CDR3, as DNA: TGCGCCAGCAGCTTGGAGGAGGGCTTCGATGGCTACACCTTC. Its translation: CASSLEEGFDGYTF. The chain combines TRBV5-1 with TRBJ1-2; no definite D call. CDR1 is SGHRS, CDR2 YFSETQ, per germline. The CDR3 totals 14 residues. Trimming left V 0 bases short and J 6 bases short, with 12 bases between.

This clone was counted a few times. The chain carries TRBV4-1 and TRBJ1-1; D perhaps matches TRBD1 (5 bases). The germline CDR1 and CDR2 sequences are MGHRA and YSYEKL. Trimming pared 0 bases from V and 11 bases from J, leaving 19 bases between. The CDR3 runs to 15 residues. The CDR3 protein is CASSQESLGGAKAFF. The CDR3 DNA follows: TGCGCCAGCAGCCAAGAGTCCCTTGGCGGGGCTAAGGCTTTCTTT.

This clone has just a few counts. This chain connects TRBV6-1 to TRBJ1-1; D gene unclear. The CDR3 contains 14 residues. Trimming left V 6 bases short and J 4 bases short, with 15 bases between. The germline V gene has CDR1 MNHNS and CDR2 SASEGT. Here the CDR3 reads CASSRFYVGTEAFF. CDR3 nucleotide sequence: TGTGCCAGCAGCAGGTTCTATGTTGGCACTGAAGCTTTCTTT.

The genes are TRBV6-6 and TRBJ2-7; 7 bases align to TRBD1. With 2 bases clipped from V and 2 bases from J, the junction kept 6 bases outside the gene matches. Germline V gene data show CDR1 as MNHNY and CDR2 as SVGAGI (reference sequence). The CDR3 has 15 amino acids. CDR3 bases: TGTGCCAGCAGTTACACGACAGGGCCGGCCTACGAGCAGTACTTC. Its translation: CASSYTTGPAYEQYF.

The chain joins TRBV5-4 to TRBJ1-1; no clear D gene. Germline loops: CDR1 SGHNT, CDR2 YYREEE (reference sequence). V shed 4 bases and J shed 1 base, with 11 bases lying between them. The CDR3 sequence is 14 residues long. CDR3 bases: TGTGCCAGCAGCCCAAATCCGGGGAACACTGAAGCTTTCTTT. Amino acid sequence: CASSPNPGNTEAFF.

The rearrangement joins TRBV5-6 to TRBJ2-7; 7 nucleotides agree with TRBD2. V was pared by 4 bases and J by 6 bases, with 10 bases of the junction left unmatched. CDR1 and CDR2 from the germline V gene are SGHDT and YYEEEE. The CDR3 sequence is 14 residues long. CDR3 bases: TGTGCCAGCAGCACAGGACTAGTCCCGACCGAGCAGTACTTC. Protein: CASSTGLVPTEQYF.

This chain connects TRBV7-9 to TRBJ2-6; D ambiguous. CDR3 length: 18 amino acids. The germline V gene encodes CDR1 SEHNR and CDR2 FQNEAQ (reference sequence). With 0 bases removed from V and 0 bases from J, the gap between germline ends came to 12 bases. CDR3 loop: CASSLALFTVSGANVLTF. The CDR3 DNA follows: TGTGCCAGCAGCTTAGCGTTATTCACAGTCTCTGGGGCCAACGTCCTGACTTTC.

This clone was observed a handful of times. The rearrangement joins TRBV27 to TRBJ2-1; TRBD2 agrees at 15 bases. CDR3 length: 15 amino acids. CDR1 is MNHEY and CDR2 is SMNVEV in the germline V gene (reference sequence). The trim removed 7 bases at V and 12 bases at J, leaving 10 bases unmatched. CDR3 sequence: CASTLRTSGGGPQFF. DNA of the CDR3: TGTGCCAGCACCCTGAGGACTAGCGGGGGGGGCCCGCAGTTCTTC.

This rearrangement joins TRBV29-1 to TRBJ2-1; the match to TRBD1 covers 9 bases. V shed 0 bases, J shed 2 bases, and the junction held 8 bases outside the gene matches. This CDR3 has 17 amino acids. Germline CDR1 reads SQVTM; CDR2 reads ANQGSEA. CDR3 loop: CSVEDPFDRGAYNEQFF. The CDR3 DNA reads TGCAGCGTTGAAGATCCTTTTGACAGGGGGGCCTACAATGAGCAGTTCTTC.